This TCR beta chain was captured in a study of blood T cell repertoires in COVID-19. At the level of the study: In each case, the material was cDNA or gDNA derived from T cells, B-cell-depleted T cells, or PBMCs.

Living in 24 US areas, the participants were between roughly 18 and 95 years of age. Under the authors' procedure: Counts of nucleated cells, estimated from reference gene primer amplification, were obtained. The data were produced by immunoSEQ multiplex PCR, yet TCRdb's version contains in-frame clones alone and is incomplete. That table gives V, J and clone size, and the DNA gave D and trimming. Of about 400,000 clones listed, 89% are singletons. The germline CDR1 and CDR2 sequences are GTSNPN and SVGIG (reference sequence). The trim removed 3 bases at V and 2 bases at J, leaving 1 base unmatched. The CDR3 is made up of 14 amino acids.

The V call is TRBV30, the J call TRBJ2-7, with TRBD2 identical over 13 bases. The sequenced material came from PBMCs or T cells enriched from blood (not recorded which). The TCR comes from a woman aged 25-40 years who had recovered from COVID-19. The DNA of the CDR3 is TGTGCCTGGAGACTAGCGGGGGGGCCCTACGAGCAGTACTTC. It encodes CAWRLAGGPYEQYF.